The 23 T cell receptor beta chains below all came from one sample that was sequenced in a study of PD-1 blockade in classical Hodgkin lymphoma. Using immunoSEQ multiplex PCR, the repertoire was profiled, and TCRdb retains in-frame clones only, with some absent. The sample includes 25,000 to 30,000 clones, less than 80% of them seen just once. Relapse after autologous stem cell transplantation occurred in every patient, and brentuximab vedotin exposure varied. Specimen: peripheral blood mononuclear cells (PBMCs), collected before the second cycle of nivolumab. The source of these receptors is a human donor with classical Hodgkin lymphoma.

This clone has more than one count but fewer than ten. The CDR3 coding sequence is TGTGCCAGCTCACCACTCCCCTTCACTGAAGCTTTCTTT. Translation: CASSPLPFTEAFF. V usage is TRBV18 and J usage is TRBJ1-1; the D is unclear. Germline CDR1 and CDR2: KGHSH and LQKENI. V was trimmed by 1 base and J by 4 bases, leaving 7 bases between them. CDR3 length: 13 residues.

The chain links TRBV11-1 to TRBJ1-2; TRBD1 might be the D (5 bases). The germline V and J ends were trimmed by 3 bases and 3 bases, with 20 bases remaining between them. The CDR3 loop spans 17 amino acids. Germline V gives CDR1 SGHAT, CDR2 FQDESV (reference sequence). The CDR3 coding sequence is TGTGCCAGCAGCTTCGGGACTCCAGGGTACGCAGACTATGGCTACACCTTC. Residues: CASSFGTPGYADYGYTF.

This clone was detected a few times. This CDR3 is CASSLSQNTGELFF. The DNA of the CDR3 is TGTGCCAGCAGCTTATCCCAGAACACCGGGGAGCTGTTTTTT. This chain uses TRBV7-3 with TRBJ2-2; the D is unclear. Deletions cut 2 bases from V and 1 base from J, with 5 bases between. This CDR3 spans 14 amino acids. The germline V gene has CDR1 SGHTA and CDR2 FQGTGA.

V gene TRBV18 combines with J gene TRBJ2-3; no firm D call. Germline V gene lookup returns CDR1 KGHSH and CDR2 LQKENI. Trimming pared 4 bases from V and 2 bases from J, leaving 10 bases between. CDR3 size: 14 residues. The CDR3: CASSLGLDTDTQYF. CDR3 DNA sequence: TGTGCCAGCTCACTCGGGCTAGACACAGATACGCAGTATTTT.

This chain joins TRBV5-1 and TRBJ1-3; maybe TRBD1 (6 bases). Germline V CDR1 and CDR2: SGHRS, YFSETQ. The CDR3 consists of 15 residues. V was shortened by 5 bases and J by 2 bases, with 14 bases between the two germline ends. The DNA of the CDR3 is TGCGCCAGCAGACCAACAGGGCCGCCTGGAAACACCATATATTTT. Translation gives CASRPTGPPGNTIYF.

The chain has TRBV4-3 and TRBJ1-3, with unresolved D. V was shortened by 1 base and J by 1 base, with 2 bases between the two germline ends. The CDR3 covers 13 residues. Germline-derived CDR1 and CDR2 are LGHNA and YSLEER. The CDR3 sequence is CASSQGSGNTIYF. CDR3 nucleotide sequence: TGCGCCAGCAGCCAAGGATCTGGAAACACCATATATTTT.

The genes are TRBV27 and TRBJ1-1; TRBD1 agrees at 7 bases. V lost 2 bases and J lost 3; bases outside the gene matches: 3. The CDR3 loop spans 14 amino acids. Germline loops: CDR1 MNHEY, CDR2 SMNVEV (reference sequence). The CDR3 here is CASSLQGDYTEAFF. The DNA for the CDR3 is TGTGCCAGCAGTTTACAGGGGGACTACACTGAAGCTTTCTTT.

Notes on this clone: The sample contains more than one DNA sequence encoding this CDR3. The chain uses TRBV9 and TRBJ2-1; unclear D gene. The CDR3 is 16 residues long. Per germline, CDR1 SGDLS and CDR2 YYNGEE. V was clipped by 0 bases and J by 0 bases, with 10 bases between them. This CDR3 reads CASSVATTSSYNEQFF. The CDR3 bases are TGTGCCAGCAGCGTAGCTACAACTTCCTCCTACAATGAGCAGTTCTTC. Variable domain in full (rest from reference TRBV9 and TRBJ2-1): DSGVTQTPKHLITATGQRVTLRCSPRSGDLSVYWYQQSLDQGLQFLIQYYNGEERAKGNILERFSAQQFPDLHSELNLSSLELGDSALYFCASSVATTSSYNEQFFGPGTRLTVL.

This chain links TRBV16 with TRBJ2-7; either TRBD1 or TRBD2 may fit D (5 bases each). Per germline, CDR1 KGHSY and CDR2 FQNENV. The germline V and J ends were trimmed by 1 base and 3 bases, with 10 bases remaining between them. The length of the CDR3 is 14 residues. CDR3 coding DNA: TGTGCCAGCAGCCAATTTGCAGGGAGCTACGAGCAGTACTTC. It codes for CASSQFAGSYEQYF.

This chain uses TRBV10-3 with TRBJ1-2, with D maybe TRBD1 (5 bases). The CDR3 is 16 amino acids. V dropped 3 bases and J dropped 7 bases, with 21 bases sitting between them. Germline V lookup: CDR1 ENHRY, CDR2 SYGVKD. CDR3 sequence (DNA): TGTGCCATCAGTGACCGCAGGCAGGGAGATGCAGGTGGCTACACCTTC. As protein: CAISDRRQGDAGGYTF.

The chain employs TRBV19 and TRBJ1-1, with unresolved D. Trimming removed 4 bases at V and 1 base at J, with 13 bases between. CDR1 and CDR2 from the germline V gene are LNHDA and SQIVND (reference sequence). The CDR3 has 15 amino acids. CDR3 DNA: TGTGCCAGTAGTACAATACGGGCAGGGAACACTGAAGCTTTCTTT. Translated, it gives CASSTIRAGNTEAFF.

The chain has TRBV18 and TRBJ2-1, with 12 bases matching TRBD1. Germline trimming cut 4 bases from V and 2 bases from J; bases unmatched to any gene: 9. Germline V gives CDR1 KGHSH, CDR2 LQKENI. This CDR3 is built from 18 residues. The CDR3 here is CASSRTGTGGYPYNEQFF. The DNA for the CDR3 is TGTGCCAGCTCACGTACCGGGACAGGGGGCTACCCCTACAATGAGCAGTTCTTC.

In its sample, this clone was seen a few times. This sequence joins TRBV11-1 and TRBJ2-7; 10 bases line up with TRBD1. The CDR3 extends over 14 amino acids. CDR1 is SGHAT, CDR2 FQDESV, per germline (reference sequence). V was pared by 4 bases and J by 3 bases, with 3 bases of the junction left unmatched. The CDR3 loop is CASSWDRGNYEQYF. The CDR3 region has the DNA TGTGCCAGCAGCTGGGACAGGGGCAACTACGAGCAGTACTTC.

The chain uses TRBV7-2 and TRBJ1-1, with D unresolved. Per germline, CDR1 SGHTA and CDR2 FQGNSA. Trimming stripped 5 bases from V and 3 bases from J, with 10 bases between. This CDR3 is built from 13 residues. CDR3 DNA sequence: TGTGCCAGCAGCCCTCAACGGGACACTGAAGCTTTCTTT. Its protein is CASSPQRDTEAFF.

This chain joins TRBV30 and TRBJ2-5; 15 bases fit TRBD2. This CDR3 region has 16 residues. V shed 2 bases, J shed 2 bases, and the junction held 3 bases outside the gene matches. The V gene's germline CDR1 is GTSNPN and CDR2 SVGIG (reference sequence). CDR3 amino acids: CAWSLGLAGGQETQYF. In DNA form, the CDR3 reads TGTGCCTGGAGTCTTGGACTAGCGGGGGGGCAAGAGACCCAGTACTTC.

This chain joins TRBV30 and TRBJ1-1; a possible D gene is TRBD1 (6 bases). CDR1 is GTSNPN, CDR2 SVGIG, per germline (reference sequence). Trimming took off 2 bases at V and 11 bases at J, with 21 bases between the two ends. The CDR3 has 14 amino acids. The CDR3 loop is CAWSSLDRPVKAFF. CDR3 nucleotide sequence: TGTGCCTGGAGTTCCCTCGACAGGCCCGTAAAGGCTTTCTTT. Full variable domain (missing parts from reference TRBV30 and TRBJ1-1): SQTIHQWPATLVQPVGSPLSLECTVEGTSNPNLYWYRQAAGRGLQLLFYSVGIGQISSEVPQNLSASRPQDRQFILSSKKLLLSDSGFYLCAWSSLDRPVKAFFGQGTRLTVV.

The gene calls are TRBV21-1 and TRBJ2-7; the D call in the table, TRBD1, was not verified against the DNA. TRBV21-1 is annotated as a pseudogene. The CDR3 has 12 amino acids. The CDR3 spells CASNGETGGRNF. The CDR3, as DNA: TGTGCCAGCAACGGTGAGACAGGGGGCCGGAACTTC.

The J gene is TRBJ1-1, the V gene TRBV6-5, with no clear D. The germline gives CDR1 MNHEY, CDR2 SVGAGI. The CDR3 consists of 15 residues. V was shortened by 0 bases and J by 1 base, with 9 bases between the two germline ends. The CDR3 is CASSYSRHPNTEAFF. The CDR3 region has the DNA TGTGCCAGCAGTTACTCGAGACACCCGAACACTGAAGCTTTCTTT.

CDR3 amino acids: CASRRGYPPKGTEAFF. The DNA for the CDR3 is TGTGCCAGTAGACGCGGTTATCCGCCTAAAGGAACTGAAGCTTTCTTT. This rearrangement joins TRBV19 to TRBJ1-1, with unresolved D. CDR1 is LNHDA, CDR2 SQIVND, per germline (reference sequence). There are 16 residues in the CDR3. Trimming removed 6 bases at V and 5 bases at J, with 22 bases between.

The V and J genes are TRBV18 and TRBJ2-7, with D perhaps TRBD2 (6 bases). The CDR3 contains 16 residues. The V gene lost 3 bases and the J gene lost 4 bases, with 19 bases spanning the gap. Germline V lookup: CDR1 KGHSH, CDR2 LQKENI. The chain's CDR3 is CASSPVRAGIQYEQYF. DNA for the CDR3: TGTGCCAGCTCACCCGTTAGGGCGGGGATTCAATACGAGCAGTACTTC. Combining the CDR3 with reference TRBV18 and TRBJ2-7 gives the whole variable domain NAGVMQNPRHLVRRRGQEARLRCSPMKGHSHVYWYRQLPEEGLKFMVYLQKENIIDESGMPKERFSAEFPKEGPSILRIQQVVRGDSAAYFCASSPVRAGIQYEQYFGPGTRLTVT.

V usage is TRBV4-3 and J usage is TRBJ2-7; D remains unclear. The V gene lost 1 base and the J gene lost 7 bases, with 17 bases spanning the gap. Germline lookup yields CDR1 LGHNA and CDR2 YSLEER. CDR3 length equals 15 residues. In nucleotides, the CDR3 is TGCGCCAGCAGCCAAGGGGCCGGACGTGGGTTTGAGCAGTACTTC. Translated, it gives CASSQGAGRGFEQYF.

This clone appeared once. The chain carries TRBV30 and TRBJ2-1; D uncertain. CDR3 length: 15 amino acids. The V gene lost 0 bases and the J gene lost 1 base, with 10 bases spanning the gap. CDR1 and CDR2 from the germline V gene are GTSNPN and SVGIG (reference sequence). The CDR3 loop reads CAWSVLGFSYNEQFF. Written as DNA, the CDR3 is TGTGCCTGGAGTGTACTGGGGTTTTCCTACAATGAGCAGTTCTTC.

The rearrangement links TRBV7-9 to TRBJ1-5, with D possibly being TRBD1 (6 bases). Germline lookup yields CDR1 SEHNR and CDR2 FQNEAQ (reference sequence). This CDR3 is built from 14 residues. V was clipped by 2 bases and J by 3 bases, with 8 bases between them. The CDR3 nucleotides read TGTGCCAGCAGCTTACAGGGGCCCAATCAGCCCCAGCATTTT. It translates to CASSLQGPNQPQHF.